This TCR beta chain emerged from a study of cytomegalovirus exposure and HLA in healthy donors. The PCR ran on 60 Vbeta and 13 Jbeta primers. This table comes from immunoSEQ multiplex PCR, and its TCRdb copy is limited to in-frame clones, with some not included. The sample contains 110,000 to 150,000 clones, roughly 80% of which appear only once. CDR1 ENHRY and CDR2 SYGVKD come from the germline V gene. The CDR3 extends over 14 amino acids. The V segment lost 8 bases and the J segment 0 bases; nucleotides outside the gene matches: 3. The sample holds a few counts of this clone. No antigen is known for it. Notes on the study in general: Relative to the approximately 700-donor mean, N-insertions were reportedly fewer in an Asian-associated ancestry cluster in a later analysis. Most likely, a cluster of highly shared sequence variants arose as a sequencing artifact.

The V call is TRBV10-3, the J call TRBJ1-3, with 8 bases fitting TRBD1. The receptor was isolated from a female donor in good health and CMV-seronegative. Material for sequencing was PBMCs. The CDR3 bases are TGTGCCATCGGGGACAGGAGCTCTGGAAACACCATATATTTT. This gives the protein CAIGDRSSGNTIYF.